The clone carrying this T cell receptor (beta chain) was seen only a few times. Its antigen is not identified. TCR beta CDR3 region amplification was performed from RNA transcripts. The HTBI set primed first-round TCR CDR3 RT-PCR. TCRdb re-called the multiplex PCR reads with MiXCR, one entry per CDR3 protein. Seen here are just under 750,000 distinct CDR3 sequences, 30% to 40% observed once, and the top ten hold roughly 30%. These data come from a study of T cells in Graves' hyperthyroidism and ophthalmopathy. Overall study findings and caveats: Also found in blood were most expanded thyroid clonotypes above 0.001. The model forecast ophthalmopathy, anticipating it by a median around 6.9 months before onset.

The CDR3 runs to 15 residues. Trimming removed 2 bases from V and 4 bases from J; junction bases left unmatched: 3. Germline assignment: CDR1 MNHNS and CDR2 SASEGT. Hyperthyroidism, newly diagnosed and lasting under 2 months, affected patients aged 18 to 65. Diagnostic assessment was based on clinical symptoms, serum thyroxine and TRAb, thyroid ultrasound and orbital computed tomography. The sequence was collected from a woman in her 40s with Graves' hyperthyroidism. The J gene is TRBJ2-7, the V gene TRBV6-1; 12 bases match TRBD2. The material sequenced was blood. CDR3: CASSETSGGRYEQYF. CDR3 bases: TGTGCCAGCAGTGAAACTAGCGGGGGGCGTTACGAGCAGTACTTC.